Listed here is a single T cell receptor beta chain. With V trimmed by 4 bases and J by 5 bases, 3 bases remained unmatched. Germline CDR1 and CDR2: SEHNR and FQNEAQ (reference sequence). This CDR3 has 13 residues. Here immunoSEQ multiplex PCR was the method, and the copy in TCRdb shows in-frame clones only, minus some. The sample has some 2,500,000 clones; under 95% are singletons. This entry belongs to a study of shared clonotypes between healthy human individuals. The clonotype was recovered from a man aged 18 to 29 in good health. Some clones in this sample may be carry-over from other donors' samples. The sample comprised naive CD4+ T cells from PBMCs. Sample subset: CD45RA+ positively selected. V gene TRBV7-9 combines with J gene TRBJ2-3; TRBD2 matches 7 bases. CDR3 DNA: TGTGCCAGCAGCTGGAGGGAGGGAGATACGCAGTATTTT. Protein sequence: CASSWREGDTQYF.